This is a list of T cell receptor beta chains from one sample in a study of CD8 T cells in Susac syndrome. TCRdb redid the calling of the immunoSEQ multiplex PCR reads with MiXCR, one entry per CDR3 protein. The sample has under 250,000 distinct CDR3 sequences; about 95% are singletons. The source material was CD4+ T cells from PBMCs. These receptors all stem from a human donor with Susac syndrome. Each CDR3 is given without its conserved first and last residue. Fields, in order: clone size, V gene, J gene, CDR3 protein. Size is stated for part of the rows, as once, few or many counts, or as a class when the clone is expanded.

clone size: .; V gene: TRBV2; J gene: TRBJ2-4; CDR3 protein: ASSPQGASAKNIQY
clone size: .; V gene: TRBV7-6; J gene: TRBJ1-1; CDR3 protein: ASSPGRGGTEAF
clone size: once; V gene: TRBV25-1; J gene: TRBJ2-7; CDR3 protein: ASSASGYEQY
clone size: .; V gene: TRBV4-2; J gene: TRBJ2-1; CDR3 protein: ASSQWLGNEQF
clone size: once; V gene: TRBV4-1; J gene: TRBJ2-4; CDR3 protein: ASSQEGAAKNIQY
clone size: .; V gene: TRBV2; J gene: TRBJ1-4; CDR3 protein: ASKAQGNEKLF
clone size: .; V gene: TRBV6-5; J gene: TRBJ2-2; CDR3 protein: ASGTGVGTGELF
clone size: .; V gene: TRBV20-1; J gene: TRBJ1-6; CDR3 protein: SAQPEGEVYNSPLH
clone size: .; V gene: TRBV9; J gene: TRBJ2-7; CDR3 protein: ASSVGVTGRSEQY
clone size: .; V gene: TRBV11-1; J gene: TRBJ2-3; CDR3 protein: ASSLLAGAGDTQY
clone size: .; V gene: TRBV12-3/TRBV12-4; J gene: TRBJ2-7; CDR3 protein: ASSLDGAPSPYEQY
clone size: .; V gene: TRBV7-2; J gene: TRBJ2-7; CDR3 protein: ASSSTGRGYEQY
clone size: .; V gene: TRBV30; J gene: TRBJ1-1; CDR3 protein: AWSKRFTGGYTEAF
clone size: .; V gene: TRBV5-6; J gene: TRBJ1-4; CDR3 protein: ASSLSPRREKLF
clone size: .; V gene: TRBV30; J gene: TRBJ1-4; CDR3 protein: AWAGQVREKLF
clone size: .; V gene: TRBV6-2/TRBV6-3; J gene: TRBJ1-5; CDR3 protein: ASSPQGFGNQPQH
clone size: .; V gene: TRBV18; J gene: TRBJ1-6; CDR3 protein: ASSTGTGSSYNSPLH
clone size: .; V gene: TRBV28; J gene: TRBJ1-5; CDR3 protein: ASGQGDPRPQH
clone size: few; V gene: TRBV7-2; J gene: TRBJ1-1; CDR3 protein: ASSLEGQGTEAF
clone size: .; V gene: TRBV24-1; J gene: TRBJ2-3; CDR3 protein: ATSSNRGGGTDTQY
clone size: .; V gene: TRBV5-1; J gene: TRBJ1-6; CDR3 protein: ASSLGGDSRSPLH
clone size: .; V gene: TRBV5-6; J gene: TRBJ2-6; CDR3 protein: ASSGSGANVLT
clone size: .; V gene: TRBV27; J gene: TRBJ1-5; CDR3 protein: ASSLFPDRAQPQH